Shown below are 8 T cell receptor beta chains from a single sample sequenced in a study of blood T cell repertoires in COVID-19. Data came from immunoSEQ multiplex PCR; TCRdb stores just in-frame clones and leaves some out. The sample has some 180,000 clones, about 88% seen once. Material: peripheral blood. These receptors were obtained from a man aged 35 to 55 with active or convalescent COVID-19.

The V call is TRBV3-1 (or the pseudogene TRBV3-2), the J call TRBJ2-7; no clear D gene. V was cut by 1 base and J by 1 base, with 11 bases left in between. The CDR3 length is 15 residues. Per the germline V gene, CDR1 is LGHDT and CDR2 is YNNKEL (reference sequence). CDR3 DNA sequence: TGTGCCAGCAGCCAAGCAGGCCAGAAGTCCTACGAGCAGTACTTC. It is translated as CASSQAGQKSYEQYF.

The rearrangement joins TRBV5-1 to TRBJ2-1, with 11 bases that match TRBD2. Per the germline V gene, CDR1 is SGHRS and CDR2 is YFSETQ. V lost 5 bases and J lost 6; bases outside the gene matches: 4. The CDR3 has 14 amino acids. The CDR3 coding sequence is TGCGCCAGCAGGGTTAGCGGGGGGGCCAATGAGCAGTTCTTC. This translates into CASRVSGGANEQFF.

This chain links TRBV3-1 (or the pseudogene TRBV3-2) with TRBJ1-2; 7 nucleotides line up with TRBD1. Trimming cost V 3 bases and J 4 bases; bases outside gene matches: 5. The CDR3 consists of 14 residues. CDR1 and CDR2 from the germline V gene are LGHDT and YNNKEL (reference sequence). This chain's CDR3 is CASSHLGQSYGYTF. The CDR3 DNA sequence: TGTGCCAGCAGCCACTTGGGACAGAGCTATGGCTACACCTTC.

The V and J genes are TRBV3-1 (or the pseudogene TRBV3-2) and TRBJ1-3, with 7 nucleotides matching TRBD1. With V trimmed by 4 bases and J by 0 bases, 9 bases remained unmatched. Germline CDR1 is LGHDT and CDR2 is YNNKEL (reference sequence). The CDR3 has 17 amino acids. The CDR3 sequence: CASSLSGTESSGNTIYF. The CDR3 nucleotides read TGTGCCAGCAGCCTTTCCGGGACAGAGAGCTCTGGAAACACCATATATTTT.

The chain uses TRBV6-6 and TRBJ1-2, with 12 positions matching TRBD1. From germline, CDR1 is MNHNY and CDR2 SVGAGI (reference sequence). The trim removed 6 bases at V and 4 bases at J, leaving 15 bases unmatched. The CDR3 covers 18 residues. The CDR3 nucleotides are TGTGCCAGCAGCCGATCCGGGACAGGGGGCTCCACTTCCTATGGCTACACCTTC. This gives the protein CASSRSGTGGSTSYGYTF.

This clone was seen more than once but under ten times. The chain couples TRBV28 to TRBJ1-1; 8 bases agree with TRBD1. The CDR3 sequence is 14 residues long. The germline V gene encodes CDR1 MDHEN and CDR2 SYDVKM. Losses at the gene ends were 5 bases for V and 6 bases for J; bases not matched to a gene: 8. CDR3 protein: CASSITDRAAEAFF. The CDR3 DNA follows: TGTGCCAGCAGTATAACGGACAGGGCGGCTGAAGCTTTCTTT.

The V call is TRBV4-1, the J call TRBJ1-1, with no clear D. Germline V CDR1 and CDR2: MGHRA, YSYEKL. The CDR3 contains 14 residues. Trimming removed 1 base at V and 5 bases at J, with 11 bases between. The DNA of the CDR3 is TGCGCCAGCAGCCAAGGTCCGCGGGTAACTGAAGCTTTCTTT. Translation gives CASSQGPRVTEAFF.

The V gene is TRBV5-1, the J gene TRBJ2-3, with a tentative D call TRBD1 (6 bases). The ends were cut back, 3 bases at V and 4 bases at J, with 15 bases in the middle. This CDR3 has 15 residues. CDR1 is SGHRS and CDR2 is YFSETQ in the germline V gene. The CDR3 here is CASSSTGRFADTQYF. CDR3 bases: TGCGCCAGCAGCTCCACAGGGAGATTTGCAGATACGCAGTATTTT.